The entry below describes one T cell receptor beta chain. Its antigen is not identified. This sample is part of a study of T cell responses to AZD1222 COVID-19 vaccine. The ends were cut back, 3 bases at V and 3 bases at J, with 8 bases in the middle. Germline V gives CDR1 SGHTA, CDR2 FQGTGA. This CDR3 is built from 13 residues. The assay was immunoSEQ multiplex PCR, and TCRdb's table has in-frame clones only and misses some. The data show nearly 95,000 clones, 80% to 90% seen once. Pooling covered second doses at about 4 or about 12 weeks. Study results and limitations: Only 5 or 6 AZD1222 recipients were seropositive at baseline. Donors, mostly white British, included more females; clonal diversity was possibly underestimated. Regions 160-218 and 743-854 held dominance among vaccine-associated CD4 TCRs, which spanned spike.

This specimen consisted of peripheral blood, obtained 28 days after the second AZD1222 dose. J is TRBJ2-5 and V is TRBV7-3; D unresolved. The source is an adult who received the AZD1222 COVID-19 vaccine. Written as DNA, the CDR3 is TGTGCCAGCAGCTTTACCCCGGAAGAGACCCAGTACTTC. Translating it yields CASSFTPEETQYF.